The rows below give T cell receptor beta chains drawn from one sample of a study of response to subunit inactivated influenza vaccine. Via MiXCR, TCRdb re-called the RT-PCR reads, giving one row per CDR3 protein. The repertoire holds approximately 500,000 distinct CDR3 sequences, with 10% to 15% as singletons. Sequenced material: PBMCs from blood, taken about 6 weeks after vaccination. All receptors derive from a man over 45 who received an inactivated influenza vaccine. Each CDR3 is given without its conserved first and last residue. The order of the fields is V gene, J gene, CDR3 protein.

>TRBV10-3|TRBJ2-7
AISARTDSYEQY
>TRBV28|TRBJ1-5
ATGADFSNQPQH
>TRBV6-2/TRBV6-3|TRBJ2-5
ASLRSKTQY
>TRBV29-1|TRBJ1-5
SVATGAKNQPQH
>TRBV10-3|TRBJ2-1
AISGQESSYNEQF
>TRBV27|TRBJ1-1
ASSLLAGLQAF
>TRBV20-1|TRBJ1-2
SARSGTANYGYT
>TRBV27|TRBJ1-6
ASRDNDRVNSPLH
>TRBV7-2|TRBJ2-1
ASSQGGSDNEQF
>TRBV20-1|TRBJ2-7
SAIGARGHSYEQY
>TRBV9|TRBJ2-2
ASSPRGQGMGGELF
>TRBV7-2|TRBJ2-2
ASTTFKGTGELF
>TRBV5-1|TRBJ2-7
ASSLEPKGTRKAYEQY
>TRBV27|TRBJ2-5
ASSLRDLSGQETQY
>TRBV11-2|TRBJ2-4
ASSTGQGRSDIQY
>TRBV15|TRBJ1-5
ATSRGTGRNQPQH
>TRBV20-1|TRBJ2-1
SAKSGAHNEQF
>TRBV9|TRBJ2-3
ASSPNNGRQTDTQY
>TRBV6-1|TRBJ2-5
ASNGVAEGETQY
>TRBV5-1|TRBJ2-2
ASSWRQGRDTGELF
>TRBV2|TRBJ2-3
ASSFPVGQESTDTQY
>TRBV6-5|TRBJ2-4
ASSYSTAGTENIQY
>TRBV20-1|TRBJ2-5
SARDGQGQETQY
>TRBV29-1|TRBJ2-6
SVERVGLAGAANVLT
>TRBV2|TRBJ2-5
ASSEGTHKETQY
>TRBV11-2|TRBJ2-7
ASSLGGPSSYEQY
>TRBV11-2|TRBJ1-1
AADDIQSFEAF
>TRBV3-1|TRBJ2-2
ASRPGLAANTGELF
>TRBV20-1|TRBJ1-5
SARDFRGSGQPQH
>TRBV12-3/TRBV12-4|TRBJ1-5
ASSPVGQPQH
>TRBV29-1|TRBJ2-1
SAGTGQGHEQF
>TRBV7-2|TRBJ1-2
ASSFEGPDNYGYT
>TRBV4-2|TRBJ2-3
ASSAIGGETDTQY
>TRBV5-1|TRBJ2-7
ASTTRPGQGAYEQY
>TRBV7-6|TRBJ2-7
ASSHGQYEQY
>TRBV7-6|TRBJ2-1
ASSLDRQGGYNEQF
>TRBV5-1|TRBJ2-7
ASSLGAGAPDEQY
>TRBV6-2/TRBV6-3|TRBJ1-1
ASSYVEGTTEAF
>TRBV12-3/TRBV12-4|TRBJ1-1
ASSQDRGKTEAF